The 10 T cell receptor beta chains reported below all come from one sample, sequenced in a study of T-cell memory formation after mild COVID-19. One entry per CDR3 protein results from TCRdb running MiXCR on the 5' RACE reads. This sample has 450,000 or so distinct CDR3 sequences, with roughly 23% found just once. Material: PBMCs or a T cell subset sorted from them (not recorded which). These receptors originate from an adult woman who had mild COVID-19 (a few samples of this study predate the infection). Cell type and time point are not known.

The chain joins TRBV6-5 to TRBJ1-5; the D is unclear. V was trimmed by 2 bases and J by 4 bases, leaving 6 bases between them. Looked up from germline, CDR1 is MNHEY and CDR2 is SVGAGI. This CDR3 is 13 amino acids long. The CDR3 sequence: CASSYPGNQPQHF. CDR3 DNA: TGTGCCAGCAGTTACCCCGGGAATCAGCCCCAGCATTTT.

This clonotype has just a few counts. The chain links TRBV20-1 to TRBJ2-5, with 9 bases aligning to TRBD1. This CDR3 spans 14 amino acids. The germline CDR1 and CDR2 sequences are DFQATT and SNEGSKA (reference sequence). V shed 3 bases, J shed 5 bases, and the junction held 7 bases outside the gene matches. The CDR3 coding sequence is TGCAGTGCTAGTGTGGGACAGGGTACGGAGACCCAGTACTTC. Protein: CSASVGQGTETQYF.

DNA for the CDR3: TGCAGTGCTAGACCCCAGGCACAGGGAAGTCTTTGGAGCTATGGCTACACCTTC. It encodes CSARPQAQGSLWSYGYTF. The gene calls are TRBV20-1 and TRBJ1-2; maybe TRBD1 (6 bases). The CDR3 totals 18 residues. Germline-derived CDR1 and CDR2 are DFQATT and SNEGSKA (reference sequence). The V end lost 2 bases, the J end lost 4 bases, and 26 bases lay between the germline ends.

This clonotype turned up a few times. The genes are TRBV12-3 or TRBV12-4 and TRBJ2-1, with TRBD1 matching 11 bases. The CDR3 has 15 amino acids. V lost 2 bases to trimming and J lost 9 bases; unmatched junction nucleotides: 6. For the CDR3, the DNA is TGTGCCAGCAGTTTAAAGGACAGGGGGCCGGGTGAGCAGTTCTTC. Translating gives CASSLKDRGPGEQFF.

The V gene is TRBV12-3 or TRBV12-4, the J gene TRBJ2-6, with TRBD1 as a possible D gene (5 bases). The CDR3 length is 12 residues. V shed 3 bases and J shed 16 bases, with 13 bases lying between them. The CDR3 DNA sequence: TGTGCCAGCAGTTTCTCTCAGGGCAATCTGACTTTC. It encodes CASSFSQGNLTF.

V gene TRBV2 combines with J gene TRBJ2-1; D is unresolved. The V end was cut by 8 bases, the J end by 10 bases, with 12 bases between. Looked up from germline, CDR1 is SNHLY and CDR2 is FYNNEI. The CDR3 is 11 residues long. Here the CDR3 DNA reads TGTGCCAGCCGGACGATAGCAGAGCAGTTCTTC. Translation gives CASRTIAEQFF.

The chain uses TRBV2 and TRBJ1-1; 7 bases map to TRBD1. Germline CDR1 is SNHLY and CDR2 is FYNNEI. CDR3 size: 14 residues. The trim removed 10 bases at V and 7 bases at J, leaving 15 bases unmatched. CDR3 DNA: TGTGCCACCACGATGGGGGGGCGGACAGGTGAAGCTTTCTTT. It encodes CATTMGGRTGEAFF. The entire variable domain, with the rest obtained from reference TRBV2 and TRBJ1-1, is as follows: EPEVTQTPSHQVTQMGQEVILRCVPISNHLYFYWYRQILGQKVEFLVSFYNNEISEKSEIFDDQFSVERPDGSNFTLKIRSTKLEDSAMYFCATTMGGRTGEAFFGQGTRLTVV.

The sample holds a few counts of this clonotype. The rearrangement joins TRBV12-3 or TRBV12-4 to TRBJ2-1; D perhaps matches TRBD2 (6 bases). This CDR3 comprises 15 residues. V lost 5 bases to trimming and J lost 2 bases, with 13 bases between them. CDR3 amino acids: CASSPGGVTYNEQFF. Here the CDR3 DNA reads TGTGCCAGCAGTCCAGGAGGGGTTACCTACAATGAGCAGTTCTTC.

Only a few counts were recorded for this clonotype. This sequence joins TRBV5-1 and TRBJ2-1; 10 bases match TRBD1. Trimming cost V 4 bases and J 7 bases; bases outside gene matches: 11. The CDR3 covers 16 residues. Per germline, CDR1 SGHRS and CDR2 YFSETQ. The CDR3 DNA is TGCGCCAGCAGCCGAACCGGGACAGGGGTCAGGAATGAGCAGTTCTTC. Amino acid sequence: CASSRTGTGVRNEQFF.

The CDR3: CAWSRGASGNQPQHF. For the CDR3, the DNA is TGTGCCTGGAGTCGGGGCGCAAGTGGCAATCAGCCCCAGCATTTT. V and J are TRBV30 and TRBJ1-5; tentative D call: TRBD1 (5 bases). The V end was cut by 2 bases, the J end by 2 bases, with 13 bases between. Germline V gene sequence: CDR1 GTSNPN, CDR2 SVGIG (reference sequence). This CDR3 has 15 residues.